This T cell receptor (beta chain) originates from a study of blood T cell repertoires in COVID-19. About the research overall: Sites in the United States, Italy and Spain provided acute and convalescent COVID-19 samples. T cells, B-cell-depleted T cells, or PBMCs provided the cDNA or gDNA that served as material.

Original data processing: The authors estimated nucleated cell counts from reference gene primer amplification. Profiling relied on immunoSEQ multiplex PCR, and the TCRdb table lists in-frame clones only, not all of them. The D gene and trimming were derived from the DNA, and the V and J assignments and clone size from that table. The sample lists 390,000 or so clones, approximately 88% occurring once. Germline CDR1 reads SGHRS; CDR2 reads YFSETQ. V shed 4 bases and J shed 7 bases, with 21 bases lying between them. This CDR3 has 15 residues. The sequence was collected from a woman in her thirties with COVID-19, enrolled during active disease. The chain joins TRBV5-1 to TRBJ2-7, with TRBD1 as a possible D gene (6 bases). Source material: peripheral blood. The CDR3 DNA follows: TGCGCCAGCAGCCCGGACAGCAGGAGAGGATGGGAGCAGTACGTC. Amino acids: CASSPDSRRGWEQYV.